This paragraph reports one T cell receptor beta chain. This entry belongs to a study of human T cells and chemical hapten exposure. Study overall: Donors were sensitized with 2% DPC on the upper inner arm. Across its approximately 23 weeks, the study gave patients weekly diphenylcyclopropenone doses to the scalp.

Time point: patch test 1, 2 weeks after DPC sensitization. Treatment defined: therapeutic diphenylcyclopropenone sensitization with weekly scalp DPC. Unique molecular identifiers were linked by the library to individual cDNA molecules. One entry per CDR3 protein results from TCRdb running MiXCR on the RACE reads. Among 11,000 to 15,000 distinct CDR3 sequences listed, roughly 15% were seen once. CDR3 size: 15 residues. Trimming removed 1 base from V and 0 bases from J, with 10 bases in between. Per germline, CDR1 SQVTM and CDR2 ANQGSEA. This clonotype was sampled from a young woman with alopecia areata. Some clones in this sample may be carry-over from other donors' samples. Here the sequenced sample was whole blood, taken in connection with sensitization to the hapten diphenylcyclopropenone (DPC). The chain uses TRBV29-1 and TRBJ2-4; D possibly corresponds to TRBD1 (6 bases). CDR3 nucleotides: TGCAGCGTTGAAGTAAACAGGGTAGCCAAAAACATTCAGTACTTC. Amino acids: CSVEVNRVAKNIQYF. Full variable domain (remainder filled in from reference TRBV29-1 and TRBJ2-4): SAVISQKPSRDICQRGTSLTIQCQVDSQVTMMFWYRQQPGQSLTLIATANQGSEATYESGFVIDKFPISRPNLTFSTLTVSNMSPEDSSIYLCSVEVNRVAKNIQYFGAGTRLSVL.